This T cell receptor (beta chain) was sequenced during a study of regulatory T cells in long-lasting Graves disease (dated by TCRdb to the early 2020s). Broadly, across the study: Newly diagnosed Graves' disease patients had taken antithyroid drugs for less than 3 months. This study used TCR sequencing and RNA sequencing of peripheral blood to compare persistent Graves' disease patients against newly diagnosed Graves' disease patients. The study was registered as a clinical trial and conducted in China. TCR sequencing covered roughly 13 persistent and approximately 20 newly diagnosed Graves' disease patients, about 35 samples in total.

Only a few counts were recorded for this clonotype. Its antigen has not been determined. No base qualities exist here, and no much larger clone lies one base off it. Libraries were built with multiplex PCR. The run used an Illumina HiSeq 4000. TCR beta libraries were built with iRepertoire HTBI primers and Arm-PCR amplification of CDR3 regions. Gel purification was performed on PCR products prior to sequencing. As for the authors' bioinformatics: Across samples, approximately 68 TRBV and over 11 TRBJ segments were identified and used for gene usage analysis of CDR3 amino acid clonotypes. Filtered high-quality paired reads were merged into contigs using COPE and FqMerger. BLAST was used to align contigs to IMGT TRBV, TRBD and TRBJ reference genes, and CDR3 was defined according to IMGT. Any clonotype with a frequency above 0.1% was classified as a highly expanded clone. Shannon entropy was used to measure repertoire diversity, and the Gini coefficient was used to measure V-J evenness. Public clonotypes were defined as clonotypes shared by more than one individual. TCRdb trimmed the raw reads at Q25, called clones with MiXCR and kept productive beta chains. One record per CDR3 amino acid sequence lists the most common genes and DNA. The V and J calls follow TCRdb's processing rather than the paper's. The sample contains a few hundred thousand distinct CDR3 sequences, about a sixth of them found a single time. Together, the top ten hold 23% of the sample.

Trimming accounts for 5 bases at V and 8 bases at J, while the number of junction bases matched to no gene is 18. The CDR3 contains 17 residues, cysteine and phenylalanine counted. Just the 51-base CDR3 DNA is kept, in frame starting at base 1. CDR1 MGHRA and CDR2 YSYEKL are derived from the germline V gene. Broad study findings and their caveats: TRBV28, TRBJ1-2 and TRBJ2-5 were preferentially used in persistent disease, while TRBV20-1 and TRBJ2-1 were favored in newly diagnosed disease. Persistent Graves' disease patients showed lower TCR Shannon entropy and fewer highly expanded clones than newly diagnosed patients, suggesting clonal expansion. Persistent patients shared more public clonotypes among themselves (under 3,000) than newly diagnosed patients did (more than 950). Peripheral blood alone was examined, since thyroid tissue, which constituted the primary lesion, could not be accessed. Only the TCR beta chain was sequenced and analyzed. The small sample size was acknowledged by the authors as a limitation that may reduce accuracy.

What this sample's time point label stands for: newly diagnosed GD, antithyroid drugs for less than 3 months. For both TCR sequencing and RNA sequencing, RNA was extracted from PBMCs using TRIzol. The diagnosis of Graves' disease was made according to American Thyroid Association guidelines. The patients came from an endocrinology department in Xi'an, China. From each patient, approximately 9.9 milliliters of peripheral blood was collected into an EDTA anticoagulant tube. Ficoll Paque Plus density gradient separation was used to isolate PBMCs, and no further T cell sorting was performed. RNA quality was checked with an Agilent 2100 Bioanalyzer and agarose gel, and concentration with a NanoDrop 2000. The same sample was also studied in work on T cells in Graves' hyperthyroidism and ophthalmopathy. The second study's authors report: Graves' hyperthyroidism was defined as stable when no progression to ophthalmopathy occurred over 18 months of follow-up. The hyperthyroidism patients were between 18 and 65 years old and newly diagnosed, with a disease duration of less than 2 months. Patients with uncontrolled infections, other autoimmune diseases, pregnancy or lactation were excluded. Diagnoses were established on the basis of clinical symptoms, serum thyroxine and TRAb, thyroid ultrasound, and orbital computed tomography. The TCR CDR3 was subjected to a first round of RT-PCR using the HTBI primer set and the Qiagen OneStep RT-PCR kit. Most expanded thyroid clonotypes (frequency above 0.001) were also detected in blood, suggesting blood repertoires may reflect thyroid immune responses. A 13 V-J signature model separated ophthalmopathy from stable hyperthyroidism, with about 88% sensitivity and roughly 82% specificity in cross-validation and 80%/75% in testing. During validation, the model predicted progression to ophthalmopathy a median of approximately 6.5 months ahead of onset, with almost 71% sensitivity and less than 85% specificity. TCR V-J signatures able to tell the groups apart were searched for in a discovery cohort of 90 to 100 patients, of whom more than 40 had Graves' ophthalmopathy and under 65 had stable Graves' hyperthyroidism. Whether ophthalmopathy could be predicted prospectively was tested in an independent validation cohort made up of about 20 hyperthyroidism patients plus 17 patients who later progressed to ophthalmopathy. The approximately 90 discovery patients were randomly split 7:3 into training and test sets. In more than five Graves' hyperthyroidism patients, the study also compared T-cell repertoires from thyroid tissue with T-cell repertoires from blood. Once sampling was done, hyperthyroidism patients were given methimazole at a starting dose of 30 mg daily, whereas ophthalmopathy patients were given high-dose intravenous methylprednisolone. A second multiplex PCR round built the libraries, followed by size selection and purification. The libraries were sequenced on an Illumina HiSeq2000 using paired-end 100 bp reads. Raw data were processed with SOAPnuke, discarding reads with adapters, uncalled bases, mean Phred below 15, or no exact constant-primer or identifier match. High-quality paired reads were merged with COPE v1.2.5, and unique nucleotide sequences were defined as clonotypes. MiTCR v1.1 was used to align clonotypes to the IMGT TRBV, TRBD and TRBJ reference segments. The analysis included only V-J combinations with a frequency above 0.0001, which together covered around 99% of the repertoires. A TCS score was defined as the ratio of F50 (clonal expansion) to E x V (chaos), with BLOSUM62-based TCRdist applied between CDR3 peptides within each V-J. Welch's t-statistics and random forest reduced around 510 V-J features to 13, which were used in a naive Bayes classifier (R e1071). No statistical method was used to fix the sample size in advance, and group allocation was not hidden from the investigators. The paper reports TCR Vbeta CDR3 sequencing of about 140 peripheral blood samples: under 45 ophthalmopathy, fewer than 80 hyperthyroidism and 17 progressor patients.

This sequence originates from a woman younger than 30 with Graves disease. Donor details come from another sample of the same person, matched by shared clones. The rearrangement combines TRBV4-1 with TRBJ2-1, with 7 middle bases fitting TRBD2. Sample: peripheral blood mononuclear cells (PBMCs), taken at new diagnosis, from a patient treated with antithyroid drugs. The nucleotides are TGCGCCAGCAGCATCCTAAGAATCGGACTAGTCATCGATGAGCAGTTCTTC. This encodes CASSILRIGLVIDEQFF.